This T cell receptor (beta chain) was identified during a study of blood T cell repertoires in COVID-19. Trimming shortened V by 6 bases and J by 0 bases, and 8 bases separated the two germline ends. Germline V CDR1 and CDR2: ENHRY, SYGVKD. The CDR3 contains 14 residues. As processed by the authors: Amplification of reference gene primers provided the estimated nucleated cell counts. The method was immunoSEQ multiplex PCR; TCRdb's version includes in-frame clones alone and lacks a portion of them. V and J calls and clone size are as listed in that table; D and trimming were resolved from the DNA. The table shows 200,000 to 250,000 clones, with roughly 84% occurring only once. All enrollees were roughly 18 to 89 years old and from 25 or so US areas. Clinical history as reported by participants underpinned cohort assignment. Recovery meant two consecutive negative NP/OP PCR tests, professional clearance, or resolved symptoms.

The sequence was obtained from a woman in her thirties or forties who had recovered from COVID-19. The sequencing sample was made of PBMCs or T cells enriched from blood (not recorded which). The V gene is TRBV10-3, the J gene TRBJ2-2; a possible D gene is TRBD2 (6 bases). The CDR3 DNA is TGTGCCATCAGGGGCGGGACGAACACCGGGGAGCTGTTTTTT. This translates into CAIRGGTNTGELFF.